This T cell receptor (beta chain) was sequenced during a study of shared clonotypes between healthy human individuals. At a deep level, the assay was run. Data came from immunoSEQ multiplex PCR; TCRdb stores just in-frame clones and leaves some out. The data show hundreds of thousands of clones, around three quarters seen once. CDR3 size: 14 residues. Germline V lookup: CDR1 MDHEN, CDR2 SYDVKM. Trimming shortened V by 4 bases and J by 3 bases, and 11 bases separated the two germline ends. The chain carries TRBV28 and TRBJ2-3; D remains ambiguous. The TCR was taken from a middle-aged woman in good health. Some clones in this sample may be carry-over from other donors' samples. The sample consisted of PBMCs. CDR3 nucleotides: TGTGCCAGCAGTTCGCAACTGGGGACAGATACGCAGTATTTT. This sequence encodes CASSSQLGTDTQYF. Complete variable domain (other parts from reference TRBV28 and TRBJ2-3): DVKVTQSSRYLVKRTGEKVFLECVQDMDHENMFWYRQDPGLGLRLIYFSYDVKMKEKGDIPEGYSVSREKKERFSLILESASTNQTSMYLCASSSQLGTDTQYFGPGTRLTVL.